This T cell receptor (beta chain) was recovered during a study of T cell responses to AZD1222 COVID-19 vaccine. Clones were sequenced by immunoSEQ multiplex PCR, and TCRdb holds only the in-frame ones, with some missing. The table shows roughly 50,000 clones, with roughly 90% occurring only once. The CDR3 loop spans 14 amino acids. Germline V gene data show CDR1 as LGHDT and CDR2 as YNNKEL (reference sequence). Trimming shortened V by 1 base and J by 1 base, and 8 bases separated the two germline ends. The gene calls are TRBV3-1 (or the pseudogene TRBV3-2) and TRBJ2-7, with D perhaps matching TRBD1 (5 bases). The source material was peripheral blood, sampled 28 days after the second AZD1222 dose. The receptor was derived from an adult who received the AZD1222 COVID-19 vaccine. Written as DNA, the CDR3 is TGTGCCAGCAGCCAAGGGCGACAGTCCTACGAGCAGTACTTC. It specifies CASSQGRQSYEQYF.